This T cell receptor beta chain is from a study of shared clonotypes between healthy human individuals. The CDR3 consists of 14 residues. Germline assignment: CDR1 MNHEY and CDR2 SVGAGI. Between the trimmed V and J ends, which lost 2 bases and 0 bases, there was a span of 8 bases. TCRdb keeps only in-frame clones here, not all; method: immunoSEQ multiplex PCR. The sample records 650,000 to 800,000 clones, roughly 72% being singletons. The V gene is TRBV6-5, the J gene TRBJ2-7, with D unclear. The specimen sequenced was memory CD4+ T cells sorted from blood. Documented subset: CD45RA-negative fraction. This TCR was sampled from a woman younger than 45 in good health. The CDR3 protein is CASSYHRNSYEQYF. For the CDR3, the DNA is TGTGCCAGCAGTTACCACAGAAACTCCTACGAGCAGTACTTC.